This entry describes one T cell receptor beta chain. These data come from a study of blood T cell repertoires in COVID-19. Clones were sequenced by immunoSEQ multiplex PCR, and TCRdb holds only the in-frame ones, with some missing. The table includes fewer than 200,000 clones, roughly 81% detected once. The CDR3 spans 13 residues. Germline CDR1 GTSNPN, CDR2 SVGIG (reference sequence). V trimming: 5 bases; J trimming: 4 bases; junction bases outside the gene matches: 4. This clonotype was obtained from a woman older than 75 with COVID-19, enrolled during active disease. Sequencing was done on a sample of peripheral blood. The gene calls are TRBV30 and TRBJ2-2; the match to TRBD2 covers 7 bases. CDR3 amino acids: CAWGLESTGELFF. DNA of the CDR3: TGTGCCTGGGGACTAGAATCCACCGGGGAGCTGTTTTTT.